Listed below are T cell receptor beta chains from one sample, sequenced in a study of neurological immune-mediated disorders. TCRdb recomputed calls from the 5' RACE reads with MiXCR, one row per CDR3 protein. This table has 60,000 or so distinct CDR3 sequences, about 10% appearing once. Sequencing was carried out using PBMCs. Source of these receptors: a man aged 55 to 69 in good health. Both conserved end residues are part of each CDR3. The D gene is left open where the match is weak.

>.|TRBJ1-2|TRBV20-1
CSARDPASVDIYGYTF
>.|TRBJ1-2|TRBV5-6
CASSYGTARVINYGYTF
>TRBD1|TRBJ1-2|TRBV20-1
CSARIERTGDTARYGYTF
>.|TRBJ2-3|TRBV5-1
CASSLAGATDTQYF
>.|TRBJ2-2|TRBV7-2
CASSLSQNTGELFF
>.|TRBJ2-3|TRBV12-5
CASGLVLRTGFGGTDTQYF
>TRBD1|TRBJ1-2|TRBV6-1
CASSEAYQGAYGYTF
>TRBD2|TRBJ2-1|TRBV7-9
CASSLGASGGPNEQFF
>.|TRBJ2-5|TRBV7-3
CASSQGGETQYF
>TRBD1|TRBJ1-5|TRBV5-5
CASSLGGQSNQPQHF
>.|TRBJ2-1|TRBV6-6
CASSLGERIDEQFF
>TRBD2|TRBJ2-3|TRBV11-2
CASSPPGGGSTDTQYF
>TRBD1|TRBJ1-6|TRBV5-1
CASSQGARPSPLHF
>.|TRBJ1-5|TRBV5-5
CASSLGVFSNQPQHF
>.|TRBJ2-4|TRBV7-9
CASSSPERTGYQNIQYF
>TRBD1|TRBJ1-2|TRBV13
CASSLGRGQEDYGYTF
>.|TRBJ1-5|TRBV7-2
CASSLMRTEPQHF
>.|TRBJ1-5|TRBV12-3/TRBV12-4
CASTLTSVSNQPQHF
>TRBD2|TRBJ2-7|TRBV20-1
CSAKRGYIYEQYF
>TRBD1|TRBJ2-7|TRBV5-1
CASSPPGQGYEQYF
>.|TRBJ2-7|TRBV5-1
CASSFYICSAGEGTGAFYEQYF
>.|TRBJ2-1|TRBV7-2
CASSLRAESYNEQFF
>.|TRBJ2-5|TRBV20-1
CSARDLRGSAETQYF
>.|TRBJ1-4|TRBV4-2
CASSQGGGQGDEKLFF
>TRBD1|TRBJ1-5|TRBV6-2/TRBV6-3
CASSTDRDPNQPQHF
>.|TRBJ1-2|TRBV18
CASSRAEAYGYTF
>TRBD1|TRBJ2-3|TRBV2
CASAGQGARDTQYF
>.|TRBJ2-7|TRBV27
CASRKNPFNEQYF
>.|TRBJ1-3|TRBV7-2
CASSQGGPGNTIYF
>.|TRBJ1-5|TRBV7-8
CASSLVGGQPQHF
>.|TRBJ1-1|TRBV27
CASSLFWGHTEAFF
>TRBD1|TRBJ1-5|TRBV10-3
CAISLGTGTGNQPQHF
>.|TRBJ2-3|TRBV20-1
CSARRGASDTQYF
>.|TRBJ2-6|TRBV10-3
CAIGYSGANVLTF
>TRBD1|TRBJ2-7|TRBV25-1
CASSDIQGAPYEQYF
>TRBD1|TRBJ2-1|TRBV7-2
CASSFRQGGNNEQFF
>TRBD1|TRBJ2-3|TRBV11-2
CATTGAPTDTQYF
>.|TRBJ2-5|TRBV5-1
CASSLDPGKTQYF
>.|TRBJ2-5|TRBV5-1
CASSLVGGSSQTQYF
>.|TRBJ2-5|TRBV20-1
CSADGRETQYF
>.|TRBJ2-7|TRBV4-3
CASCPPRLTSYEQYF
>.|TRBJ2-1|TRBV5-1
CASSVLGGSYNEQFF
>.|TRBJ2-2|TRBV6-5
CASSYWGGAPGELFF
>TRBD1|TRBJ2-3|TRBV27
CASSPGQNTDTQYF
>.|TRBJ1-4|TRBV5-5
CASSLAARTNEKLFF
>.|TRBJ1-1|TRBV9
CASSVGGGHTEAFF
>.|TRBJ2-1|TRBV7-9
CASSASGLTGDNEQFF
>TRBD1|TRBJ2-5|TRBV5-5
CASSISGTEYLETQYF
>.|TRBJ1-1|TRBV5-1
CASSPTPDGLKAEAFF
>.|TRBJ1-2|TRBV28
CASSGGGNGYTF
>TRBD2|TRBJ2-3|TRBV7-2
CASKPLAGNTDTQYF
>.|TRBJ1-5|TRBV12-3/TRBV12-4
CASSLRGDGNQPQHF
>.|TRBJ1-2|TRBV12-3/TRBV12-4
CASSFDNNYGYTF
>.|TRBJ1-5|TRBV5-5
CASSPILGTGIDNPQHF